The 8 T cell receptor beta chains below come from one sample, sequenced in a study of OX40 agonist ivuxolimab in advanced cancers. The repertoire was sequenced with immunoSEQ multiplex PCR; TCRdb's copy has only in-frame clones and lacks some. The sample holds 60,000 or so clones; roughly 83% are singletons and the top ten take around 2.7%. The sample here was CD4+ or CD8+ T cells sorted from blood, taken in a trial of the OX40 agonist ivuxolimab. The receptors stem from an adult with an advanced solid tumor such as melanoma, head and neck, liver or kidney cancer.

The gene calls are TRBV7-3 and TRBJ2-1; 9 positions match TRBD2. From germline, CDR1 is SGHTA and CDR2 FQGTGA. The V and J ends lost 4 bases and 8 bases, in that order; junction bases with no gene match: 9. The CDR3 loop spans 15 amino acids. CDR3 sequence (DNA): TGTGCCAGCAGCTATAGCGGGGGAGACTGGGATGAGCAGTTCTTC. Encoded protein: CASSYSGGDWDEQFF.

This chain connects TRBV19 to TRBJ2-3; the match to TRBD2 covers 7 bases. Germline trimming cut 2 bases from V and 4 bases from J; bases unmatched to any gene: 6. CDR3 size: 15 residues. Germline V lookup: CDR1 LNHDA, CDR2 SQIVND (reference sequence). The CDR3, as DNA: TGTGCCAGTAGTATAAGGCGGGGGAGGGCAGATACGCAGTATTTT. Translating gives CASSIRRGRADTQYF.

Remarks on this clone: Other DNA sequences within the sample encode an identical CDR3. The V and J genes are TRBV10-3 and TRBJ2-5; D tentatively fits TRBD1 or TRBD2 (6 bases each). The CDR3 runs 12 residues. Deletions cut 4 bases from V and 4 bases from J, with 7 bases between. The germline gives CDR1 ENHRY, CDR2 SYGVKD. The CDR3 sequence: CAISAGAETQYF. Written as DNA, the CDR3 is TGTGCCATCAGTGCGGGGGCAGAGACCCAGTACTTC.

A single count supports this clone. The chain recombines TRBV19 with TRBJ2-3, with unresolved D. The CDR3 length is 16 residues. Germline V CDR1 and CDR2: LNHDA, SQIVND (reference sequence). V dropped 6 bases and J dropped 3 bases, with 19 bases sitting between them. The CDR3 DNA is TGTGCCAGTAGCTACCGGGCCCCCCCCGGGACAGATACGCAGTATTTT. Its translation: CASSYRAPPGTDTQYF.

The chain carries TRBV19 and TRBJ2-7; D could derive from TRBD1 or TRBD2 (5 bases each). This CDR3 comprises 15 residues. Deletions cut 4 bases from V and 8 bases from J, with 21 bases between. Germline assignment: CDR1 LNHDA and CDR2 SQIVND (reference sequence). The CDR3 coding sequence is TGTGCCAGTAGTACCCTTCAGGGACGAAAAACCAAGCAGTACTTC. This codes for CASSTLQGRKTKQYF.

The rearrangement joins TRBV7-2 to TRBJ2-1, with TRBD2 matching 12 bases. CDR3 length: 17 amino acids. Germline CDR1 reads SGHTA; CDR2 reads FQGNSA. V gave up 5 bases and J gave up 5 bases; unmatched junction bases: 10. CDR3 region: CASSPSSGGAFNNEQFF. The CDR3 DNA reads as TGTGCCAGCAGCCCATCTAGCGGGGGGGCCTTCAACAATGAGCAGTTCTTC. The whole variable domain, filled in from reference TRBV7-2 and TRBJ2-1, reads GAGVSQSPSNKVTEKGKDVELRCDPISGHTALYWYRQSLGQGLEFLIYFQGNSAPDKSGLPSDRFSAERTGGSVSTLTIQRTQQEDSAVYLCASSPSSGGAFNNEQFFGPGTRLTVL.

J is TRBJ2-5 and V is TRBV27; 13 bases align to TRBD2. TRBJ2-7 matches the DNA end more closely, so the J call is doubtful. The CDR3 is 16 residues long. The germline CDR1 and CDR2 sequences are MNHEY and SMNVEV (reference sequence). This CDR3 is CASSLSLAGGPYEQYF. DNA of the CDR3: TGTGCCAGCAGTTTATCACTAGCGGGGGGGCCTTACGAGCAGTACTTC.

The chain joins TRBV4-3 to TRBJ2-7, with a tentative D call TRBD2 (6 bases). Germline-derived CDR1 and CDR2 are LGHNA and YSLEER. CDR3 length: 15 amino acids. V was cut by 0 bases and J by 2 bases, with 11 bases left in between. CDR3 in DNA: TGCGCCAGCAGCCAAGAAAGGACTAAGGCCTACGAGCAGTACTTC. Protein product: CASSQERTKAYEQYF.